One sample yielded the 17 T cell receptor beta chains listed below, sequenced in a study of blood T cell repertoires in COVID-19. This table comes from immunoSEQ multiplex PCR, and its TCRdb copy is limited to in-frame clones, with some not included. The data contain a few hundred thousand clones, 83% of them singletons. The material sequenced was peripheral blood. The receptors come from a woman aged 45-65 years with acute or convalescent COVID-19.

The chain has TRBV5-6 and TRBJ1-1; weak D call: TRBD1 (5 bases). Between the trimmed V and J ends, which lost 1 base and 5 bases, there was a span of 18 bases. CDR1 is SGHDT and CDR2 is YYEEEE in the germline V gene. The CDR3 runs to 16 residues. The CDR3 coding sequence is TGTGCCAGCAGCTTGAGGGGCTTTAGGGGTCGTACTGAAGCTTTCTTT. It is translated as CASSLRGFRGRTEAFF.

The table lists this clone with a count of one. The CDR3 loop reads CSVEAHRAYGYTF. For the CDR3, the DNA is TGCAGCGTTGAAGCTCACAGGGCCTATGGCTACACCTTC. The chain links TRBV29-1 to TRBJ1-2; TRBD1 might be the D (6 bases). The CDR3 covers 13 residues. The V gene lost 1 base and the J gene lost 4 bases, with 10 bases spanning the gap. Germline V gene lookup returns CDR1 SQVTM and CDR2 ANQGSEA.

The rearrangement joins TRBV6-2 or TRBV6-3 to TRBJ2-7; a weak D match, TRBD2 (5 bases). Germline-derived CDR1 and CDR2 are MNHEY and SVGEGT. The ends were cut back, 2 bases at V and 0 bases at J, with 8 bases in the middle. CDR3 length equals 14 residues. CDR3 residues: CASSYPGISYEQYF. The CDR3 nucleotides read TGTGCCAGCAGTTACCCCGGGATCTCCTACGAGCAGTACTTC.

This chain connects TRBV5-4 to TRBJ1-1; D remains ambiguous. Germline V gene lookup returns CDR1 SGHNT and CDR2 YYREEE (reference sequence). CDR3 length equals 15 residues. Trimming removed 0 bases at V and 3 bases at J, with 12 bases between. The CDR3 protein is CASSLDQIPDTEAFF. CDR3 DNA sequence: TGTGCCAGCAGCTTGGATCAGATCCCCGACACTGAAGCTTTCTTT.

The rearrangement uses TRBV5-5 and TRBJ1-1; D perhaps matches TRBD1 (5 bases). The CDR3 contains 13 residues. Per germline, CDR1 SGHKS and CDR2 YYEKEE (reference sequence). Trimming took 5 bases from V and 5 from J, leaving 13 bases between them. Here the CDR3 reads CASSLGVGTEAFF. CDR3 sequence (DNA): TGTGCCAGCAGTTTAGGGGTAGGGACTGAAGCTTTCTTT.

The CDR3 DNA reads as TGTGCCAGCAGCCATACCGGGACAGGGGCCACTGAAGCTTTCTTT. The encoded protein is CASSHTGTGATEAFF. This chain connects TRBV5-6 to TRBJ1-1, with 10 positions matching TRBD1. Germline values: CDR1 SGHDT, CDR2 YYEEEE. The CDR3 consists of 15 residues. Unmatched junction bases numbered 7, after V lost 4 bases and J lost 4 bases. Based on the CDR3 plus reference TRBV5-6 and TRBJ1-1, the full variable domain is DAGVTQSPTHLIKTRGQQVTLRCSPKSGHDTVSWYQQALGQGPQFIFQYYEEEERQRGNFPDRFSGHQFPNYSSELNVNALLLGDSALYLCASSHTGTGATEAFFGQGTRLTVV.

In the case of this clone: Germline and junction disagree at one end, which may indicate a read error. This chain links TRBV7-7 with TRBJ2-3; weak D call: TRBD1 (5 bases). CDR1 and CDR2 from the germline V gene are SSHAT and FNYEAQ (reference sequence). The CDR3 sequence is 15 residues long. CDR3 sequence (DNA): TGTGCTAGCAGCCCGCTAGGGGATAGCACAGATACGCAGTATTTT. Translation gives CASSPLGDSTDTQYF.

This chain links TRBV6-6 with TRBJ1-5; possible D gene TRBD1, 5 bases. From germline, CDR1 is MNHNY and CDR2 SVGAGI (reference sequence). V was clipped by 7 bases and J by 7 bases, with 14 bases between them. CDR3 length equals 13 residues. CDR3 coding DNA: TGTGCCAGCAACCCCCAGGGAATCCAGCCCCAGCATTTT. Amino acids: CASNPQGIQPQHF.

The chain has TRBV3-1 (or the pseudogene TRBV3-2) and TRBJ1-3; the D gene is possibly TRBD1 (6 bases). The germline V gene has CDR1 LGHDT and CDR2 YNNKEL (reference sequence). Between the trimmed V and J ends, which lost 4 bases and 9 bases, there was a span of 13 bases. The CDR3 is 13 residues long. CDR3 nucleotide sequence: TGTGCCAGCAGCCCGAGGACAGATAGCACCATATATTTT. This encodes CASSPRTDSTIYF.

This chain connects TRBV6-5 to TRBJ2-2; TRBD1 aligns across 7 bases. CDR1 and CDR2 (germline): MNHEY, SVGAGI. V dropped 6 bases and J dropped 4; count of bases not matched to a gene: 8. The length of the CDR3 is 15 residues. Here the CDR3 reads CASRVGTATTGELFF. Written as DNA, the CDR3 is TGTGCCAGCAGAGTAGGGACAGCCACCACCGGGGAGCTGTTTTTT.

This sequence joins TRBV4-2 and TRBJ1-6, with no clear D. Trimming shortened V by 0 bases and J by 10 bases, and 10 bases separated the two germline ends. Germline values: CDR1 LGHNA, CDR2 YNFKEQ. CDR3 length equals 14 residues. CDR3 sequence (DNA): TGTGCCAGCAGCCAAGATTCCCTTGTCTCACCCCTCCACTTT. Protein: CASSQDSLVSPLHF.

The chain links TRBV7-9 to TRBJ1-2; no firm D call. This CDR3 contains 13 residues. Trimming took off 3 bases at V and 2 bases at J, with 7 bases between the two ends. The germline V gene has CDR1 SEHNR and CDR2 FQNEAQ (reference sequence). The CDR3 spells CASSLLLNYGYTF. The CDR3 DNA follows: TGTGCCAGCAGCTTGCTCCTAAACTATGGCTACACCTTC.

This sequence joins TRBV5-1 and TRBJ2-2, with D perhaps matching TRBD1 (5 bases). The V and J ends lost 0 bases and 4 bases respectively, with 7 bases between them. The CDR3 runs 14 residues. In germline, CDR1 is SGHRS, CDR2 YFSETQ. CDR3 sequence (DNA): TGCGCCAGCAGCTTGGGACAGTTCACCGGGGAGCTGTTTTTT. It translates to CASSLGQFTGELFF.

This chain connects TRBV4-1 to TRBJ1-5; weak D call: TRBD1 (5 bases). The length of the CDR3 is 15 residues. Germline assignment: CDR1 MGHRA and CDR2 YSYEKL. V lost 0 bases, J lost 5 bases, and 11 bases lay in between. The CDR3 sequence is CASSQDPTGDQPQHF. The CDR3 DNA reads TGCGCCAGCAGCCAAGACCCCACGGGGGATCAGCCCCAGCATTTT.

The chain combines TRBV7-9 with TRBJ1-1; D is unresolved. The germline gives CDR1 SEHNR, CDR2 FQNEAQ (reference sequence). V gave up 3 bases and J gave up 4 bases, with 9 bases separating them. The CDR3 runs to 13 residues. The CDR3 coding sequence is TGTGCCAGCAGCTTGGAGCCCGGCACTGAAGCTTTCTTT. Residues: CASSLEPGTEAFF.

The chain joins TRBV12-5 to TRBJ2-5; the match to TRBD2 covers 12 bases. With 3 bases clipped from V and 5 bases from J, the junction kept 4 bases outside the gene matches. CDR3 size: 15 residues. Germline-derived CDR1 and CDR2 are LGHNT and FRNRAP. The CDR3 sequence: CASGLASGGVETQYF. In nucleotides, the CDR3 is TGTGCTAGTGGTTTAGCTAGCGGGGGGGTGGAGACCCAGTACTTC.

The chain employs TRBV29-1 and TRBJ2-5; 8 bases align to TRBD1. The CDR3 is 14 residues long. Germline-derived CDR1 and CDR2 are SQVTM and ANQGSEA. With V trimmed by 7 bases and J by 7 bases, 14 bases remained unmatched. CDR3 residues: CSAPRQGSYLTQYF. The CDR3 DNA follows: TGCAGCGCCCCGAGACAGGGGTCCTACCTGACCCAGTACTTC.